The clone carrying this T cell receptor beta chain was counted a single time. The sample belongs to a study of T cell changes during pregnancy in multiple sclerosis. The CDR3 contains 15 residues. Trimming took 4 bases from V and 2 from J, leaving 13 bases between them. The germline CDR1 and CDR2 sequences are MNHEY and SVGAGI. TCRdb's table, derived via immunoSEQ multiplex PCR, lists solely in-frame clones and lacks some. The sample yields over 80,000 clones, 90% seen once. The gene calls are TRBV6-5 and TRBJ2-3; D is uncertain. Sequencing was performed on peripheral blood, taken in the second trimester of pregnancy. This TCR was sampled from a female donor in good health, enrolled as a control in a pregnancy study. CDR3 DNA: TGTGCCAGCAGTTTTTCGACAACCCCCACAGATACGCAGTATTTT. Amino acids: CASSFSTTPTDTQYF.